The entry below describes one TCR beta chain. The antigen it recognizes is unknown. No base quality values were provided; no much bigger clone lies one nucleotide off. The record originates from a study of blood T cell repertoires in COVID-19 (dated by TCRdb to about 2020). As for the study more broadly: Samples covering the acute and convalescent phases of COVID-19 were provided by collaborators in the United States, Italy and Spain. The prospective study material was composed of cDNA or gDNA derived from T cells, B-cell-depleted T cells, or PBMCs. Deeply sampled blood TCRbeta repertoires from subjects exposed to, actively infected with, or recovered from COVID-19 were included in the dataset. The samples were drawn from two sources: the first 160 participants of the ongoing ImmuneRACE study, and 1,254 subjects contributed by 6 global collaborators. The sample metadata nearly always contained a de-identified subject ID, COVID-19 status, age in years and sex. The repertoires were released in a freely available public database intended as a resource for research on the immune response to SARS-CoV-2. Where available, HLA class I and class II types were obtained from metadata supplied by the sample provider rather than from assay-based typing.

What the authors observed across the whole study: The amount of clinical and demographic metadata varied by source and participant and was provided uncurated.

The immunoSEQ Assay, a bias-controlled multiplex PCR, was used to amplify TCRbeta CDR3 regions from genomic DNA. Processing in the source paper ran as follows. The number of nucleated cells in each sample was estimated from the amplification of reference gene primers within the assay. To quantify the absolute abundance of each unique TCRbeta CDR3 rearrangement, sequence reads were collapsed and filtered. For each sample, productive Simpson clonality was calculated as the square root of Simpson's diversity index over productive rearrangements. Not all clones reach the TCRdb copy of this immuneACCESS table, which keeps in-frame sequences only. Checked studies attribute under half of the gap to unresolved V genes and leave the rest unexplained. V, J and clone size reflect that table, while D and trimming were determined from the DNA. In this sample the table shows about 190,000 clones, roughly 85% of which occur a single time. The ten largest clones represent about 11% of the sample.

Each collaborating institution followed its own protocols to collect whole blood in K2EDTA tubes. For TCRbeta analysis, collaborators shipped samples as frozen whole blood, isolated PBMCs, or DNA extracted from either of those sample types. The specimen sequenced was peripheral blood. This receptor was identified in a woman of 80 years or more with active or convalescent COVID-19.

The bases are TGTGCCAGCAGCGCGGGACTAGCGAGAGGCACCGGGGAGCTGTTTTTT. The translation is CASSAGLARGTGELFF. Rearrangement joined TRBV7-2 to TRBJ2-2, and 10 bases in between align with TRBD2. For CDR1 and CDR2, the germline V gene lists SGHTA and FQGNSA. V has 5 bases trimmed and J has 4 bases trimmed; junction bases matching no gene number 7. The CDR3, from cysteine to phenylalanine, totals 16 residues. Only CDR3 DNA remains: 48 bases, in frame from the first base.